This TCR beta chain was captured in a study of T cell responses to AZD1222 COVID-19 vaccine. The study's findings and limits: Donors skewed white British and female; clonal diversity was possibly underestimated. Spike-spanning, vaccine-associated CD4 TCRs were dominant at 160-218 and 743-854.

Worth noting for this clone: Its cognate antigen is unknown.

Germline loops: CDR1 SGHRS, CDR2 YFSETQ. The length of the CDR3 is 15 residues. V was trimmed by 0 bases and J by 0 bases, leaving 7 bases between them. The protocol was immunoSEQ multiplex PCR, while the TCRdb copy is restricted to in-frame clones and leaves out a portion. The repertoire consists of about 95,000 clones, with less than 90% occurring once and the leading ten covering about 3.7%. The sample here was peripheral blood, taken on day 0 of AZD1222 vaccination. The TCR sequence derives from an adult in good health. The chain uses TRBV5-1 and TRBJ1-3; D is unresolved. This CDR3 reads CASSLATSSGNTIYF. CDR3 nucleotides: TGCGCCAGCAGCTTGGCCACCTCCTCTGGAAACACCATATATTTT. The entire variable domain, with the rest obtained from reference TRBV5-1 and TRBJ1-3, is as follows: KAGVTQTPRYLIKTRGQQVTLSCSPISGHRSVSWYQQTPGQGLQFLFEYFSETQRNKGNFPGRFSGRQFSNSRSEMNVSTLELGDSALYLCASSLATSSGNTIYFGEGSWLTVV.